Listed below are T cell receptor beta chains from one sample, sequenced in a study of shared clonotypes between healthy human individuals. The data were produced by immunoSEQ multiplex PCR, yet TCRdb's version contains in-frame clones alone and is incomplete. The data hold 520,000 or so clones, with less than 85% observed a single time. Sequences were obtained from PBMCs. The source of these receptors is a woman in her thirties or forties in good health. Some clones in this sample may be carry-over from other donors' samples. Both conserved end residues are part of each CDR3. D genes are given only for firm matches. Clone size is shown for a subset of rows, as once, few, many or a class of expanded clone.

V	D	size	J	CDR3	DNA
TRBV5-6	TRBD1	.	TRBJ1-4	CASSLDQGEPNEKLFF	TGTGCCAGCAGCTTGGACCAGGGGGAACCTAATGAAAAACTGTTTTTT
TRBV29-1	.	many	TRBJ1-1	CSVALGTAGTEAFF	TGCAGCGTAGCACTCGGGACGGCGGGTACTGAAGCTTTCTTT
TRBV27	TRBD1	.	TRBJ2-2	CASSLGDRPTGELFF	TGTGCCAGCAGTTTGGGGGACAGACCTACCGGGGAGCTGTTTTTT
TRBV12-2	.	.	TRBJ1-5	CASRLARTGSNQPQHF	TGTGCAAGTCGCTTAGCTCGGACAGGTAGCAATCAGCCCCAGCATTTT
TRBV11-2	TRBD2	.	TRBJ2-2	CASSLAGEAGELFF	TGTGCCAGCAGCTTGGCGGGAGAGGCCGGGGAGCTGTTTTTT
TRBV5-1	TRBD1	.	TRBJ1-4	CASSQRTGGGEKLFF	TGCGCCAGCAGCCAAAGGACAGGGGGAGGTGAAAAACTGTTTTTT
TRBV4-3	.	once	TRBJ2-4	CASSQEVGQGNIQYF	TGCGCCAGCAGCCAAGAGGTGGGGCAGGGAAACATTCAGTACTTC
TRBV10-1	.	.	TRBJ2-3	CASSESIRDTQYF	TGCGCCAGCAGTGAGTCTATCCGAGATACGCAGTATTTT
TRBV5-1	.	.	TRBJ2-7	CASSRDNDVYEQYF	TGCGCCAGCAGCCGAGATAATGACGTCTACGAGCAGTACTTC
TRBV9	TRBD2	.	TRBJ2-1	CASSGGTSRYNEQFF	TGTGCCAGCAGCGGAGGGACTAGCCGTTACAATGAGCAGTTCTTC
TRBV14	TRBD2	many	TRBJ2-2	CASSLGLAGFGELFF	TGTGCCAGCAGCCTGGGACTAGCGGGTTTCGGGGAGCTGTTTTTT
TRBV18	.	.	TRBJ2-1	CASSPGHNSYNEQFF	TGTGCCAGCTCCCCCGGACACAACTCCTACAATGAGCAGTTCTTC
TRBV6-1	.	.	TRBJ1-1	CASSQSSDVTEAFF	TGTGCCAGCAGTCAGAGCTCGGACGTGACTGAAGCTTTCTTT
TRBV4-1	TRBD1	.	TRBJ2-4	CASSQPDRGNIQYF	TGCGCCAGCAGCCAACCCGACAGGGGGAACATTCAGTACTTC
TRBV30	.	few	TRBJ1-5	CAWSGGLGDQPQHF	TGTGCCTGGAGTGGGGGTTTAGGGGATCAGCCCCAGCATTTT
TRBV5-4	TRBD1	.	TRBJ1-5	CASSAGQGGPQHF	TGTGCCAGCAGCGCGGGACAGGGAGGGCCCCAGCATTTT
TRBV5-1	TRBD1	.	TRBJ2-5	CASSLSPGGTETQYF	TGCGCCAGCAGCTTGTCACCAGGGGGTACAGAGACCCAGTACTTC
TRBV19	.	few	TRBJ2-1	CASSIGGRSDEQFF	TGTGCCAGTAGTATTGGAGGGAGGTCTGATGAGCAGTTCTTC
TRBV5-1	TRBD1	.	TRBJ2-5	CASSFGPQGVETQYF	TGCGCCAGCAGCTTTGGGCCCCAGGGGGTAGAGACCCAGTACTTC
TRBV28	.	.	TRBJ2-2	CASSSPMDRTGELFF	TGTGCCAGCAGTTCCCCCATGGACCGCACCGGGGAGCTGTTTTTT
TRBV18	.	few	TRBJ2-2	CASSPYSNTNTGELFF	TGTGCCAGCTCACCTTATAGTAATACGAACACCGGGGAGCTGTTTTTT
TRBV9	TRBD1	.	TRBJ2-7	CASSPSGQPYEQYF	TGTGCCAGCAGCCCATCGGGACAGCCCTACGAGCAGTACTTC
TRBV11-3	.	.	TRBJ2-3	CASSLVLGGKEFTSTDTQYF	TGTGCCAGCAGCTTAGTTTTGGGTGGGAAGGAATTCACTAGCACAGATACGCAGTATTTT
TRBV6-6	.	.	TRBJ2-2	CASRDFSSHTGELFF	TGTGCCAGCAGGGACTTTAGCTCCCACACCGGGGAGCTGTTTTTT
TRBV11-3	.	.	TRBJ2-2	CASSTLLNTGELFF	TGTGCCAGCAGCACGCTGCTCAACACCGGGGAGCTGTTTTTT
TRBV2	TRBD2	.	TRBJ2-3	CASSRIAGVTDTQYF	TGTGCCAGCAGTAGGATAGCGGGAGTGACTGATACGCAGTATTTT